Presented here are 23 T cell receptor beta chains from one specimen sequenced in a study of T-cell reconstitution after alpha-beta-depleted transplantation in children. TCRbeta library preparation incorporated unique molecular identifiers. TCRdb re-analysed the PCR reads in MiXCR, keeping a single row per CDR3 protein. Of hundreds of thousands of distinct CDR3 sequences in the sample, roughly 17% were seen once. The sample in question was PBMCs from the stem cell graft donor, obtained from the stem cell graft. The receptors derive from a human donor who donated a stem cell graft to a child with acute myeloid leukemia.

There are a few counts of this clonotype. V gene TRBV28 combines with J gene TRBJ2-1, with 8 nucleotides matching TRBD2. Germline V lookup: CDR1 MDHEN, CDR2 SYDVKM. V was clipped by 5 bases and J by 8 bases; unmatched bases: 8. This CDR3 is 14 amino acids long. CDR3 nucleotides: TGTGCCAGCAGTCCCCGGGAGGGTGGCGATGAGCAGTTCTTC. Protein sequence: CASSPREGGDEQFF. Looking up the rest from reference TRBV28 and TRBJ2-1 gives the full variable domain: DVKVTQSSRYLVKRTGEKVFLECVQDMDHENMFWYRQDPGLGLRLIYFSYDVKMKEKGDIPEGYSVSREKKERFSLILESASTNQTSMYLCASSPREGGDEQFFGPGTRLTVL.

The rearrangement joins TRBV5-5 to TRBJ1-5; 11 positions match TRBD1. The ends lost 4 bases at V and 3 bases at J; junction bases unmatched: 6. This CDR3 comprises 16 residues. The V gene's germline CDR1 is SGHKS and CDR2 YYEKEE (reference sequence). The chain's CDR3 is CASSPGTGGYNQPQHF. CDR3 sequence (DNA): TGTGCCAGCAGCCCCGGGACAGGGGGTTACAATCAGCCCCAGCATTTT.

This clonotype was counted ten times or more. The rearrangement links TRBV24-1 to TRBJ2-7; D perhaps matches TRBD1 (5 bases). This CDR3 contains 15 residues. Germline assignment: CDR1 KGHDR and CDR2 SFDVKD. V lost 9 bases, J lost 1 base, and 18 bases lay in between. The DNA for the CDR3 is TGTGCCACCCGTCCTACCAGGGAACGGTCCTACGAGCAGTACGTC. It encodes CATRPTRERSYEQYV.

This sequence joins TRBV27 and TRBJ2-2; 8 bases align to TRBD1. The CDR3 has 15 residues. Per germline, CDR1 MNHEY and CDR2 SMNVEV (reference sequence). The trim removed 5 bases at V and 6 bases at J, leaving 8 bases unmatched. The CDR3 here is CASSPYQGASGELFF. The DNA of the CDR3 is TGTGCCAGCAGTCCCTACCAGGGGGCGTCCGGGGAGCTGTTTTTT.

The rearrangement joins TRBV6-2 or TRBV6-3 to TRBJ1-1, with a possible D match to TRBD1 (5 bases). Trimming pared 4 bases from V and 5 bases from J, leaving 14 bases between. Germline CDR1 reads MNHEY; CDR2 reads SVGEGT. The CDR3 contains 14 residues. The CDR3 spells CASSFTGTRTEAFF. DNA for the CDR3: TGTGCCAGCAGTTTTACCGGGACCCGGACTGAAGCTTTCTTT.

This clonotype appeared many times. In DNA, the CDR3 is TGTGCCAGCAGCTTAGCGCAAGGGGATACGCAGTATTTT. This gives the protein CASSLAQGDTQYF. The rearrangement links TRBV7-2 to TRBJ2-3; no clear D. The length of the CDR3 is 13 residues. Trimming took off 0 bases at V and 6 bases at J, with 7 bases between the two ends. Germline loops: CDR1 SGHTA, CDR2 FQGNSA. Drawing the rest from reference TRBV7-2 and TRBJ2-3, the complete variable domain is GAGVSQSPSNKVTEKGKDVELRCDPISGHTALYWYRQSLGQGLEFLIYFQGNSAPDKSGLPSDRFSAERTGGSVSTLTIQRTQQEDSAVYLCASSLAQGDTQYFGPGTRLTVL.

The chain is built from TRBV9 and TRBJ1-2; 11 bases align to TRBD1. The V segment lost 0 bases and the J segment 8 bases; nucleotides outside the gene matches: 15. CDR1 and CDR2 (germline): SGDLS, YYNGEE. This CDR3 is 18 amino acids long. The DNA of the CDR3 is TGTGCCAGCAGCGTAGCTATCGGACAGGGGGCGCGGTCTCGGGGCTACACCTTC. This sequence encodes CASSVAIGQGARSRGYTF.

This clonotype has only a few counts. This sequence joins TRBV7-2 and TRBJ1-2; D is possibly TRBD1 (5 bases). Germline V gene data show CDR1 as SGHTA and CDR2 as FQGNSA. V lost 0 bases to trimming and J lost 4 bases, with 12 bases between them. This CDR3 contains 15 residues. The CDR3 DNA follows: TGTGCCAGCAGCTTAGCGCCAGGGAACGGCTATGGCTACACCTTC. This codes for CASSLAPGNGYGYTF.

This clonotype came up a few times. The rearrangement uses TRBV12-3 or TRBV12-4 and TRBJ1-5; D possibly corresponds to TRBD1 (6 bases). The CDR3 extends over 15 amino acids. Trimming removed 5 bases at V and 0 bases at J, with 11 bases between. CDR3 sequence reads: CASSRGQHSNQPQHF. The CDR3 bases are TGTGCCAGCAGTCGTGGACAGCATAGCAATCAGCCCCAGCATTTT.

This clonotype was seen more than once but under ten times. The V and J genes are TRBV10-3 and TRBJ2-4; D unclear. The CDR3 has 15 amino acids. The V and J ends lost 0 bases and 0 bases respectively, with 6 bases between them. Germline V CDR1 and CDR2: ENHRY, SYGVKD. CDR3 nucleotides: TGTGCCATCAGTGAGTCTACATTAGCCAAAAACATTCAGTACTTC. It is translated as CAISESTLAKNIQYF.

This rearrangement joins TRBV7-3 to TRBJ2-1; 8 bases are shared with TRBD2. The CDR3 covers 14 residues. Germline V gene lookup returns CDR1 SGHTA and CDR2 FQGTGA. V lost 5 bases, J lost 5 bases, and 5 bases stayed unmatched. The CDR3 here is CASSPGLADNEQFF. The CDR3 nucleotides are TGTGCCAGCAGCCCTGGACTAGCAGACAATGAGCAGTTCTTC.

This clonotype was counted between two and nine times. The CDR3, as DNA: TGCGCCAGCAGGACTAGCGGGGTCCTAAGCTCCTACAATGAGCAGTTCTTC. Protein product: CASRTSGVLSSYNEQFF. J is TRBJ2-1 and V is TRBV5-1; the match to TRBD2 covers 11 bases. This CDR3 contains 17 residues. Per the germline V gene, CDR1 is SGHRS and CDR2 is YFSETQ. V dropped 5 bases and J dropped 0; count of bases not matched to a gene: 7.

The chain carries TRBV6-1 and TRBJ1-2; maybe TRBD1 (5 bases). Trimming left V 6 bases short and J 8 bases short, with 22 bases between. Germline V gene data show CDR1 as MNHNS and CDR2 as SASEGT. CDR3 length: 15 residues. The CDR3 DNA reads TGTGCCAGCAGCTCGTATAGGGACGCACAAGGGGGCTACACCTTC. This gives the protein CASSSYRDAQGGYTF.

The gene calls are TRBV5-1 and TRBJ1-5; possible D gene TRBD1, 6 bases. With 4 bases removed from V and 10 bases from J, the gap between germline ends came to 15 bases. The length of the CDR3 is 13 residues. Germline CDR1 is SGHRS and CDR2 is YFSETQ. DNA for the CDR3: TGCGCCAGCAGCCAACACCCGGGACAACCCCAGCATTTT. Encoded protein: CASSQHPGQPQHF.

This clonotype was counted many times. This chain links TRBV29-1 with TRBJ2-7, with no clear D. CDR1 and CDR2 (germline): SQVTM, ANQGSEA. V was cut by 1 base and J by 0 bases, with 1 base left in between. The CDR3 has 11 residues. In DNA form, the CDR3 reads TGCAGCGTTGAAGTCTCCTACGAGCAGTACTTC. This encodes CSVEVSYEQYF.

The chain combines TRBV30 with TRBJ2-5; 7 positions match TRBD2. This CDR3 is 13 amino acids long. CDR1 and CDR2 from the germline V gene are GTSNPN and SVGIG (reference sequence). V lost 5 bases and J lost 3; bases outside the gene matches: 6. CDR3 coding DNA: TGTGCCTGGGGGGAGGGAGTCGAAGAGACCCAGTACTTC. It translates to CAWGEGVEETQYF.

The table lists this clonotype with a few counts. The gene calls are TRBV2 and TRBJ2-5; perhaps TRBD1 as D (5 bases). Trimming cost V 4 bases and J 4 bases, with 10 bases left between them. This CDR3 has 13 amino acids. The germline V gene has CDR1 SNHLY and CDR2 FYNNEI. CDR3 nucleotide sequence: TGTGCCAGCAGTGTGGGGCGGATAGAGACCCAGTACTTC. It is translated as CASSVGRIETQYF.

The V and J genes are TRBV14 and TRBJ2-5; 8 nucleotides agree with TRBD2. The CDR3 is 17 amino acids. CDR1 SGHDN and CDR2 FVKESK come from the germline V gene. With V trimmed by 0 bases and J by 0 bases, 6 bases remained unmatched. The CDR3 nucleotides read TGTGCCAGCAGCCAAGAGTCCGGACTAGCCTACCAAGAGACCCAGTACTTC. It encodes CASSQESGLAYQETQYF. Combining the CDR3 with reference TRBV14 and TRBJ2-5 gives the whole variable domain EAGVTQFPSHSVIEKGQTVTLRCDPISGHDNLYWYRRVMGKEIKFLLHFVKESKQDESGMPNNRFLAERTGGTYSTLKVQPAELEDSGVYFCASSQESGLAYQETQYFGPGTRLLVL.

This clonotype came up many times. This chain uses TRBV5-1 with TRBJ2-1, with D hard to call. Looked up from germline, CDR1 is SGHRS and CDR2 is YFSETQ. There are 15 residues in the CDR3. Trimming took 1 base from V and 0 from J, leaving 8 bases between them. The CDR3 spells CASSLIEPSYNEQFF. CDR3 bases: TGCGCCAGCAGCTTGATCGAGCCCTCCTACAATGAGCAGTTCTTC.

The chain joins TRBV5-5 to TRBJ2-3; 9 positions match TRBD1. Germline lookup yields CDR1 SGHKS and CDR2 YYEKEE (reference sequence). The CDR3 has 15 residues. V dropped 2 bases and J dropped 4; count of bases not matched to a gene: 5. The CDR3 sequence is CASSLKGQGPDTQYF. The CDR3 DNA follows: TGTGCCAGCAGCTTAAAAGGACAGGGGCCAGATACGCAGTATTTT.

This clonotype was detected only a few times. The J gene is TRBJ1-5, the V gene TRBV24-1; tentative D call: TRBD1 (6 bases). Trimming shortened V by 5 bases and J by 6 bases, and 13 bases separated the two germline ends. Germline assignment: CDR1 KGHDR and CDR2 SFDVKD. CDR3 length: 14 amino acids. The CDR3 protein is CATSGRDTLQPQHF. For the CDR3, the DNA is TGTGCCACCAGTGGGCGGGACACTCTTCAGCCCCAGCATTTT.

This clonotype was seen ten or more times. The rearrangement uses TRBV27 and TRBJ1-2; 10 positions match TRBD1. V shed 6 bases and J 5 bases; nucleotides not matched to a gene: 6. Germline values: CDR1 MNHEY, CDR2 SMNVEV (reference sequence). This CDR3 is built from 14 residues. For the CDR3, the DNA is TGTGCCAGCAGGACGGACAGGGGGTTTTATGGCTACACCTTC. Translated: CASRTDRGFYGYTF.

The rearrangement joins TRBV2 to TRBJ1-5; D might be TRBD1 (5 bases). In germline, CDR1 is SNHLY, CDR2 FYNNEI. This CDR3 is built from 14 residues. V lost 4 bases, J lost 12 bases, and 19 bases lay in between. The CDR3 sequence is CASSGDGPGQGQHF. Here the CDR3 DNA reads TGTGCCAGCAGTGGGGACGGCCCCGGGCAGGGCCAGCATTTT.